This record looks at one T cell receptor beta chain sequence and its context. Its antigen is unknown. The sample is drawn from a study of shared clonotypes between healthy human individuals. Study-wide results and caveats: Across several donors, naive CD4 shared around 5.3%, naive CD8 around 3.8%, memory CD4 2% to 2.5%, memory CD8 under 0.5%. Blood was the sole source, and tissue repertoires probably differ. Even with large depth, rarefaction showed that sorted-subset sequencing was incomplete.

The CDR3 length is 12 residues. Trimming stripped 8 bases from V and 2 bases from J, with 10 bases between. CDR1 SGHVS and CDR2 FNYEAQ come from the germline V gene. The protocol was immunoSEQ multiplex PCR, while the TCRdb copy is restricted to in-frame clones and leaves out a portion. The sample contains 2 million to 2.5 million clones, roughly 90% of which appear only once. Sequencing was done on a sample of naive CD4+ T cells from PBMCs. Subset described: CD45RA+ positively selected. The sequence was obtained from a man younger than 30 in good health. Some clones in this sample may be carry-over from other donors' samples. This chain uses TRBV7-6 with TRBJ2-7, with TRBD2 as a possible D gene (5 bases). Here the CDR3 reads CASGRKPYEQYF. CDR3 in DNA: TGTGCCAGCGGGAGAAAACCCTACGAGCAGTACTTC.